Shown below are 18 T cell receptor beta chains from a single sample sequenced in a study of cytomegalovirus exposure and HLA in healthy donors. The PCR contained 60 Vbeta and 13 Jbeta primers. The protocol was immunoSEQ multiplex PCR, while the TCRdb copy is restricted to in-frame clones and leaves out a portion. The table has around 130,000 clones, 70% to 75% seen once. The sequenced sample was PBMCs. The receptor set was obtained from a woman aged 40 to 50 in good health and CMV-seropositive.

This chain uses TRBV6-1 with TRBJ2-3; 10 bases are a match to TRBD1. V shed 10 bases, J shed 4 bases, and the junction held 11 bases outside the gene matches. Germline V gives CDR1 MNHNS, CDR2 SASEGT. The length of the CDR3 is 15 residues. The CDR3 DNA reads TGTGCCACTAAGACAGGGGGCGCGGGTTCAGATACGCAGTATTTT. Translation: CATKTGGAGSDTQYF.

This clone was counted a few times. The CDR3 spells CASSVTGAKQGQGANEQFF. The CDR3 nucleotides are TGTGCCAGCAGCGTAACCGGAGCAAAACAGGGACAGGGGGCAAATGAGCAGTTCTTC. The J gene is TRBJ2-1, the V gene TRBV9; 12 bases map to TRBD1. V shed 1 base and J 7 bases; nucleotides not matched to a gene: 15. The CDR3 length is 19 residues. Per the germline V gene, CDR1 is SGDLS and CDR2 is YYNGEE.

The CDR3 DNA is TGTGCCAGCAGTGAGGGGACAGTTAATCAGCCCCAGCATTTT. Its protein is CASSEGTVNQPQHF. The chain uses TRBV2 and TRBJ1-5; 7 nucleotides align to TRBD1. J gave up 4 bases and V 3 bases, and 3 bases lay outside the gene matches. The CDR3 loop spans 14 amino acids. The germline CDR1 and CDR2 sequences are SNHLY and FYNNEI.

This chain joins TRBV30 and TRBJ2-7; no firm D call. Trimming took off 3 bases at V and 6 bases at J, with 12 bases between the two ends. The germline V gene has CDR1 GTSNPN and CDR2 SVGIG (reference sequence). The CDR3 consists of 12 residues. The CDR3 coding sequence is TGTGCCTGGAGGACTGCCCGGCCCGAGCAGTACTTC. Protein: CAWRTARPEQYF.

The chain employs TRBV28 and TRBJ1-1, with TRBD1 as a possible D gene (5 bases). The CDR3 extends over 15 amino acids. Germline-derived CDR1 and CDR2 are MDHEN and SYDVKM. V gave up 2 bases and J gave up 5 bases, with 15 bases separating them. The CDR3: CASSLIGVRRTEAFF. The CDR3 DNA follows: TGTGCCAGCAGTTTAATAGGGGTAAGGAGAACTGAAGCTTTCTTT.

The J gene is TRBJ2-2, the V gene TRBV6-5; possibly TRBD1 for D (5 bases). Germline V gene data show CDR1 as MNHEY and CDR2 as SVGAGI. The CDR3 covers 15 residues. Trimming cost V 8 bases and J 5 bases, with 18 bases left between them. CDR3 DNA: TGTGCCAGCGCCCCAGGGCTGCTAGGGACCGGGGAGCTGTTTTTT. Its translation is CASAPGLLGTGELFF.

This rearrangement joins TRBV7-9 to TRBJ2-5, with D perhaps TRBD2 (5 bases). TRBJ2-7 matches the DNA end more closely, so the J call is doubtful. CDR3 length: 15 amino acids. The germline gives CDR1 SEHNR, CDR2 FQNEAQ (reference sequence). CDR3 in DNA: TGTGCCAGCAGTAGCGACACTAACCGTGCCTACGAGCAGTACTTC. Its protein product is CASSSDTNRAYEQYF.

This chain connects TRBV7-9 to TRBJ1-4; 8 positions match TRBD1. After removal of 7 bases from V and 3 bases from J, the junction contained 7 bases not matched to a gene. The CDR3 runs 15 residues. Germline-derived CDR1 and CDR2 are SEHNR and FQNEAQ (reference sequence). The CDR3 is CASIGRGLPNEKLFF. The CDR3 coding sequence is TGTGCCAGCATAGGCAGGGGGCTCCCTAATGAAAAACTGTTTTTT. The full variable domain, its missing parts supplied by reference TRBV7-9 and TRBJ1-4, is DTGVSQNPRHKITKRGQNVTFRCDPISEHNRLYWYRQTLGQGPEFLTYFQNEAQLEKSRLLSDRFSAERPKGSFSTLEIQRTEQGDSAMYLCASIGRGLPNEKLFFGSGTQLSVL.

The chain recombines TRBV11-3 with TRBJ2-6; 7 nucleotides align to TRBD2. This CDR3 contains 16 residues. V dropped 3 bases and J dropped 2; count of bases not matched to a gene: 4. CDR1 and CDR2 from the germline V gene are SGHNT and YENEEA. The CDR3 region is CASSLGRGPGANVLTF. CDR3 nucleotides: TGTGCCAGCAGCTTGGGGAGGGGACCTGGGGCCAACGTCCTGACTTTC.

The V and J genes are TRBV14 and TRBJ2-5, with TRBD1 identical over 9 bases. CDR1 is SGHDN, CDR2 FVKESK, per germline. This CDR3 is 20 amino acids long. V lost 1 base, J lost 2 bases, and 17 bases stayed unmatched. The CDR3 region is CASSQVLRSGTGLLQETQYF. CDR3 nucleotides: TGTGCCAGCAGCCAAGTCCTTAGGTCGGGGACAGGGTTATTGCAAGAGACCCAGTACTTC.

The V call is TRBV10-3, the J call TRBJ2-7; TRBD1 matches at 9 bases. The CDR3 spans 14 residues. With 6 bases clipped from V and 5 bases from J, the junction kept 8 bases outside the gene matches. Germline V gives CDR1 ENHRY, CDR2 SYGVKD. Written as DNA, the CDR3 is TGTGCCATCAGCAACAGGGGGCGCGACGACGAGCAGTACTTC. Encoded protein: CAISNRGRDDEQYF.

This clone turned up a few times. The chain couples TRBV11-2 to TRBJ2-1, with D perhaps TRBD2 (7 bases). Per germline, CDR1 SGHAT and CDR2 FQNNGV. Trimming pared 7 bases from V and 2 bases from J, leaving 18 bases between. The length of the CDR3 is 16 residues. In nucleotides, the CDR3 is TGTGCCAGCACCACCCCCAGCGGGACACCCTACAATGAGCAGTTCTTC. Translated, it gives CASTTPSGTPYNEQFF.

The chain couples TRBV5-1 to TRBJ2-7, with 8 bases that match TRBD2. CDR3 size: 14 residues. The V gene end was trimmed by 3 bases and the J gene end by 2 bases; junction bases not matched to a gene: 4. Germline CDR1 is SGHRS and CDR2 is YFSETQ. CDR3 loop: CASSYREGTYEQYF. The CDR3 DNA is TGCGCCAGCAGCTATCGGGAGGGCACCTACGAGCAGTACTTC.

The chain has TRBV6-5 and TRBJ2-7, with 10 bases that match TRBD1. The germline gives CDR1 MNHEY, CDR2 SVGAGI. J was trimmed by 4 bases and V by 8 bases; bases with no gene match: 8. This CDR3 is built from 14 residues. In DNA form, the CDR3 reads TGTGCCAGCCGGGTAGACAGGGGGCCTTACGAGCAGTACTTC. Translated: CASRVDRGPYEQYF.

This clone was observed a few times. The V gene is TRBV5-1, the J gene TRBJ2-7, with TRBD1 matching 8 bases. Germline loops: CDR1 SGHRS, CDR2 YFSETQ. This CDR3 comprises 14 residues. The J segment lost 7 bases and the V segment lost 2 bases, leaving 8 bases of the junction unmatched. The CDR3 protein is CASSFGQGMREQYF. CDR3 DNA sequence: TGCGCCAGCAGCTTTGGACAGGGAATGAGGGAGCAGTACTTC.

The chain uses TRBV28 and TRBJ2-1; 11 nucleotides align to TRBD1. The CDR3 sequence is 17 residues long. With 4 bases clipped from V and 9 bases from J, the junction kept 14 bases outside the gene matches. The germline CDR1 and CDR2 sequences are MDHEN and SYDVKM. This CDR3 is CASSYLRTGGARGEQFF. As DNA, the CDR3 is TGTGCCAGCAGTTACCTAAGGACAGGGGGCGCGAGGGGTGAGCAGTTCTTC.

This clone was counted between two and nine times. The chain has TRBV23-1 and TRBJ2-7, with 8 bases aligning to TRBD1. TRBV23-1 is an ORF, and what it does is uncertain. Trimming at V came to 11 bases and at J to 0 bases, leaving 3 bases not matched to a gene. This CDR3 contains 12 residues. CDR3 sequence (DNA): TGCGCCGGACAGGGATCCTCCTACGAGCAGTACTTC. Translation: CAGQGSSYEQYF.

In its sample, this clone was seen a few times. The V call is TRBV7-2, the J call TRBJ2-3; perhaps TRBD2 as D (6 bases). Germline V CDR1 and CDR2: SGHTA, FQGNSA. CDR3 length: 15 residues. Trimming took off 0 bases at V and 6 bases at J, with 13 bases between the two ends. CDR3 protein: CASSLAWRGWDTQYF. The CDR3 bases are TGTGCCAGCAGCTTAGCCTGGCGGGGTTGGGATACGCAGTATTTT.